This T cell receptor (beta chain) derives from a study of long-term antiretroviral therapy in people with HIV. The libraries were made with immunoSEQ v3.0 at survey level. This table comes from immunoSEQ multiplex PCR, and its TCRdb copy is limited to in-frame clones, with some not included. Here the sample spans around 21,000 clones, approximately 78% being singletons. This CDR3 comprises 13 residues. J was trimmed by 4 bases and V by 7 bases; bases with no gene match: 6. Germline CDR1 reads MNHEY; CDR2 reads SMNVEV (reference sequence). The chain carries TRBV27 and TRBJ1-2, with 7 bases that match TRBD1. The starting material was unsorted PBMCs, obtained 0.2 years after starting antiretroviral therapy. The receptor's source is a woman aged 25-40 years with HIV. This chain's CDR3 is CASTSGTAYGYTF. The CDR3 nucleotides read TGTGCCAGCACTTCGGGGACAGCCTATGGCTACACCTTC.